This T cell receptor (beta chain) was sequenced in a study of shared T cell receptors in the human thymus. CDR3 length equals 15 residues. Unmatched junction bases numbered 5, after V lost 3 bases and J lost 3 bases. The germline V gene encodes CDR1 SGHRS and CDR2 YFSETQ. This clone was found a few times. Some clones are missing from TCRdb's copy, which holds only in-frame ones; the method was immunoSEQ multiplex PCR. The repertoire holds some 660,000 clones, with about 89% as singletons. This same sample was also part of a study on human thymus T cells. This second study notes: All donors were healthy Finnish infants who were undergoing corrective surgery to treat congenital heart defects. Thymic material originated from resections removed in the course of corrective heart surgery.

The sequence came from a boy in the first two years of life with a congenital heart defect. Specimen: thymocytes. The chain employs TRBV5-1 and TRBJ2-1; 8 positions agree with TRBD1. CDR3 in DNA: TGCGCCAGCAGCTCTACAGGGGGGAACTACAATGAGCAGTTCTTC. The encoded protein is CASSSTGGNYNEQFF.